This T cell receptor beta chain was sequenced during a study of T cell responses to AZD1222 COVID-19 vaccine. Background on the study: Second-dose timings of about 4 or about 12 weeks were pooled. Whole-study findings and limits: Researchers took repertoire samples only after the peak T cell response had come. Per reports, nearly half of all spike-specific TCRs target regions that are unmutated in variants.

V lost 4 bases, J lost 0 bases, and 10 bases lay in between. CDR1 and CDR2 from the germline V gene are SGHDT and YYEEEE. The CDR3 consists of 15 residues. On this clone: Antigen specificity is unknown.

Profiled with immunoSEQ multiplex PCR; TCRdb holds only in-frame clones, not every one. The data hold 150,000 to 190,000 clones, with approximately 90% observed a single time. This receptor was taken from an adult in good health. The chain recombines TRBV5-6 with TRBJ1-4, with a weak D call TRBD1 (5 bases). Sequencing was performed on peripheral blood, taken on day 0 of AZD1222 vaccination. CDR3 nucleotides: TGTGCCAGCAGCGGTGGGACTGCAACTAATGAAAAACTGTTTTTT. It encodes CASSGGTATNEKLFF.